One sample yielded the 15 T cell receptor beta chains listed below, sequenced in a study of low-dose radiotherapy and immunotherapy resistance in tumors. TRAV- and TRBV-specific primers, spanning alpha and beta chains, primed first-strand cDNA. Amplification, which lasted 15 to 20 PCR cycles, used a constant-region primer and V-primer adapter to amplify TCRs. Using its own MiXCR run on the reads, TCRdb lists one record per CDR3 protein. The table has about 82,000 distinct CDR3 sequences, approximately 19% seen once. As for time point: before trial treatment. Sequences were derived from PBMCs, sampled before treatment. The receptor set was obtained from a male donor with prostate cancer.

This clonotype has at least ten counts. The genes are TRBV6-5 and TRBJ2-1, with 8 bases fitting TRBD2. CDR1 is MNHEY and CDR2 is SVGAGI in the germline V gene. The CDR3 is made up of 14 amino acids. After removal of 6 bases from V and 0 bases from J, the junction contained 1 base not matched to a gene. The DNA of the CDR3 is TGTGCCAGCAGGAGCGGGGGCTCCTACAATGAGCAGTTCTTC. This translates into CASRSGGSYNEQFF.

This clonotype has at least ten counts. V is TRBV30 and J is TRBJ2-7, with TRBD1 identical over 8 bases. The CDR3 spans 12 residues. V lost 6 bases and J lost 5; bases outside the gene matches: 6. Germline values: CDR1 GTSNPN, CDR2 SVGIG (reference sequence). The CDR3 sequence: CACRQGIHEQYF. CDR3 nucleotides: TGTGCCTGTAGACAGGGGATCCACGAGCAGTACTTC.

To note about this clonotype: A far bigger clonotype differs at one base, so this is likely a read error. V is TRBV6-2 or TRBV6-3 and J is TRBJ1-1, with 7 bases that match TRBD1. Trimming at V came to 7 bases and at J to 7 bases, leaving 15 bases not matched to a gene. This CDR3 is 15 amino acids long. Germline-derived CDR1 and CDR2 are MNHEY and SVGEGT. The CDR3 sequence: CASIKSKDRVSEAFF. The CDR3 nucleotides are TGTGCCAGCATAAAATCTAAAGACAGGGTCAGTGAAGCTTTCTTT.

A word on this clonotype: Compared with germline, one end of the junction differs, possibly owing to a read error. The chain links TRBV3-1 to TRBJ2-1, with D possibly matching TRBD2 (6 bases). The germline V gene encodes CDR1 LGHDT and CDR2 YNNKEL (reference sequence). The CDR3 is 14 residues long. CDR3 sequence reads: CVSSQAGSEHEQFF. CDR3 DNA: TGTGTCAGCAGCCAAGCCGGGAGTGAGCATGAGCAGTTCTTC.

In its sample, this clonotype was seen many times. The chain joins TRBV3-1 to TRBJ2-7; 9 bases are shared with TRBD2. The CDR3 sequence is 15 residues long. CDR1 is LGHDT and CDR2 is YNNKEL in the germline V gene (reference sequence). Germline trimming cut 3 bases from V and 3 bases from J; bases unmatched to any gene: 6. The CDR3 here is CASSQLAGRVYEQYF. CDR3 in DNA: TGTGCCAGCAGCCAGCTAGCGGGGCGGGTCTACGAGCAGTACTTC.

This clonotype was counted ten times or more. Relative to the germline gene, one junction end is altered; a read error may explain this. The chain combines TRBV7-9 with TRBJ2-1; 7 bases agree with TRBD1. The CDR3 sequence is 9 residues long. Germline V gene sequence: CDR1 SEHNR, CDR2 FQNEAQ (reference sequence). CDR3 bases: TGTGCCAGCAGCTCCCAGGGGGTCTTC. Its protein product is CASSSQGVF.

This sequence joins TRBV6-8 and TRBJ1-2, with TRBD1 identical over 7 bases. Trimming cost V 10 bases and J 0 bases; bases outside gene matches: 8. Germline assignment: CDR1 MNHGY and CDR2 SAAAGT. This CDR3 region has 14 residues. This CDR3 reads CAMALTGTNYGYTF. The CDR3 DNA follows: TGTGCCATGGCCTTGACAGGGACTAACTATGGCTACACCTTC.

This clonotype was detected many times. V usage is TRBV7-2 and J usage is TRBJ1-5; TRBD1 matches at 10 bases. The CDR3 consists of 15 residues. Germline values: CDR1 SGHTA, CDR2 FQGNSA. V was pared by 5 bases and J by 8 bases, with 9 bases of the junction left unmatched. CDR3 amino acids: CASSRQAGTGEPQHF. Here the CDR3 DNA reads TGTGCCAGCAGCCGACAAGCCGGGACAGGGGAGCCCCAGCATTTT.

The table lists this clonotype with many counts. The gene calls are TRBV3-1 and TRBJ2-2; D is possibly TRBD1 (6 bases). Germline CDR1 reads LGHDT; CDR2 reads YNNKEL (reference sequence). V lost 6 bases and J 6 bases, leaving 14 bases between the germline ends. This CDR3 comprises 14 residues. CDR3 bases: TGTGCCAGCAGTTTGGGGAACAGGGCCGGGGAGCTGTTTTTT. It translates to CASSLGNRAGELFF.

This clonotype has ten or more counts. The rearrangement uses TRBV25-1 and TRBJ1-1, with D possibly matching TRBD1 (6 bases). Germline CDR1 reads MGHDK; CDR2 reads SYGVNS. CDR3 length equals 14 residues. Trimming shortened V by 3 bases and J by 4 bases, and 12 bases separated the two germline ends. CDR3 in amino acids: CASSEPGVFTEAFF. The DNA of the CDR3 is TGTGCCAGCAGTGAGCCAGGGGTTTTCACTGAAGCTTTCTTT.

The chain links TRBV20-1 to TRBJ2-1; 11 nucleotides match TRBD2. This CDR3 comprises 15 residues. The V gene's germline CDR1 is DFQATT and CDR2 SNEGSKA (reference sequence). The junction had 8 bases not matched to a gene; V was cut back by 6 bases and J by 4 bases. The CDR3 coding sequence is TGCAGTGCCCCGGCGCTAGCGGGGGGATACAATGAGCAGTTCTTC. Its translation: CSAPALAGGYNEQFF.

This clonotype was detected ten times or more. V gene TRBV9 combines with J gene TRBJ2-5; D gene unclear. Germline V gene lookup returns CDR1 SGDLS and CDR2 YYNGEE. Between the trimmed V and J ends, which lost 0 bases and 5 bases, there was a span of 5 bases. The CDR3 contains 12 residues. CDR3 amino acids: CASSVDQETQYF. In DNA, the CDR3 is TGTGCCAGCAGCGTAGATCAGGAGACCCAGTACTTC.

This clonotype was detected ten times or more. The chain carries TRBV27 and TRBJ1-2, with 10 bases lining up with TRBD1. The V gene's germline CDR1 is MNHEY and CDR2 SMNVEV (reference sequence). Trimming removed 4 bases from V and 5 bases from J; junction bases left unmatched: 7. The CDR3 loop spans 15 amino acids. The CDR3 DNA sequence: TGTGCCAGCAGTTCCTCAGACAGGGGGCTTTATGGCTACACCTTC. Encoded protein: CASSSSDRGLYGYTF.

The table lists this clonotype with many counts. The CDR3: CSVDVEGGYEQYF. CDR3 nucleotides: TGCAGCGTTGACGTTGAAGGGGGCTACGAGCAGTACTTC. This chain uses TRBV29-1 with TRBJ2-7; the D gene is possibly TRBD1 (6 bases). The CDR3 extends over 13 amino acids. Trimming cost V 3 bases and J 3 bases, with 12 bases left between them. Germline V lookup: CDR1 SQVTM, CDR2 ANQGSEA.

This clonotype was recorded many times. The rearrangement joins TRBV20-1 to TRBJ2-7; no clear D gene. Trimming shortened V by 6 bases and J by 2 bases, and 20 bases separated the two germline ends. Germline CDR1 reads DFQATT; CDR2 reads SNEGSKA (reference sequence). This CDR3 comprises 15 residues. This CDR3 is CSAPSQDGSTYEQYF. DNA for the CDR3: TGCAGTGCCCCCAGCCAAGACGGATCAACCTACGAGCAGTACTTC.